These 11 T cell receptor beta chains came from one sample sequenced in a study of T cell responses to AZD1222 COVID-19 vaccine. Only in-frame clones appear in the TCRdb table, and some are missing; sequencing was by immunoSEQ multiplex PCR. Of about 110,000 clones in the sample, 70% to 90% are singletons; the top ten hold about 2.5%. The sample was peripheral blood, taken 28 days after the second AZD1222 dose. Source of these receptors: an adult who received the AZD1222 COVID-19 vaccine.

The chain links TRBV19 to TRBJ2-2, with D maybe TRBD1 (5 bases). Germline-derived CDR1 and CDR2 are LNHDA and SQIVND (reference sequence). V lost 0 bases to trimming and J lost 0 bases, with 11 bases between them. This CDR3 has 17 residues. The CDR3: CASSIDLDISNTGELFF. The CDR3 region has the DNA TGTGCCAGTAGTATAGATCTGGACATATCGAACACCGGGGAGCTGTTTTTT. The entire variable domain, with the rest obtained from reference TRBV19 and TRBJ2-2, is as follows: DGGITQSPKYLFRKEGQNVTLSCEQNLNHDAMYWYRQDPGQGLRLIYYSQIVNDFQKGDIAEGYSVSREKKESFPLTVTSAQKNPTAFYLCASSIDLDISNTGELFFGEGSRLTVL.

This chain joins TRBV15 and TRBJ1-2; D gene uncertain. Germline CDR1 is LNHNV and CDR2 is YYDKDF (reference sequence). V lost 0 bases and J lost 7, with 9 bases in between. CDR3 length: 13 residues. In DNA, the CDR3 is TGTGCCACCAGCAGAGATTCAAGCCCTGGCTACACCTTC. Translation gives CATSRDSSPGYTF.

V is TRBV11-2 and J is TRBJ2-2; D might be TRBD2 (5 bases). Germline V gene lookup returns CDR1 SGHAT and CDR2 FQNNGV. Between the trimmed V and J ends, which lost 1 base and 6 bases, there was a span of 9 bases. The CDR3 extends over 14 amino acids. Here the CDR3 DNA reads TGTGCCAGCAGCTTAGGACCCGGGGCCGGGGAGCTGTTTTTT. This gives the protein CASSLGPGAGELFF.

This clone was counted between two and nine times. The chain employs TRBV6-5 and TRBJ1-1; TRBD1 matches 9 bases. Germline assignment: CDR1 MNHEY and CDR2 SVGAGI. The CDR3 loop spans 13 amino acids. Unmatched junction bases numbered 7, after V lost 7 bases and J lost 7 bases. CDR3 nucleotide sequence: TGTGCCAGCACCGGGACAGGGCTACATGAAGCTTTCTTT. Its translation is CASTGTGLHEAFF.

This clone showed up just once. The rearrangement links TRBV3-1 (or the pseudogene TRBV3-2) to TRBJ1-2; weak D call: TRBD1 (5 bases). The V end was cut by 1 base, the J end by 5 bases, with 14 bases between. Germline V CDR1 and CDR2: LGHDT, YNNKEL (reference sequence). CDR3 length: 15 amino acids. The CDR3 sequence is CASSQVYGGKYGYTF. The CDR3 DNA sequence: TGTGCCAGCAGCCAAGTTTACGGGGGGAAATATGGCTACACCTTC.

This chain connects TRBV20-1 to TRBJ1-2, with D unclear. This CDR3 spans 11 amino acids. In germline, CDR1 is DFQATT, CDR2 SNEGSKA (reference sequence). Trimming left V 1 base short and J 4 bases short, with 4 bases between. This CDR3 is CSARGIYGYTF. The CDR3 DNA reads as TGCAGTGCTAGAGGAATCTATGGCTACACCTTC.

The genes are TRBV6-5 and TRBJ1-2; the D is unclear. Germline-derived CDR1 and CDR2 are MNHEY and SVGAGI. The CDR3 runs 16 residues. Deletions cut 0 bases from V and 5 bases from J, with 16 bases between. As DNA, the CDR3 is TGTGCCAGCAGTTACTCGTATCGGGTCAGACCTTATGGCTACACCTTC. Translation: CASSYSYRVRPYGYTF.

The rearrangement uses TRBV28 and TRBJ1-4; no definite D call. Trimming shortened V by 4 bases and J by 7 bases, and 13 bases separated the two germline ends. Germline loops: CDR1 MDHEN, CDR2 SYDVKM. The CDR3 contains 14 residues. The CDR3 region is CASSSSGSGEKLFF. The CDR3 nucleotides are TGTGCCAGCAGTTCCTCCGGGAGTGGTGAAAAACTGTTTTTT.

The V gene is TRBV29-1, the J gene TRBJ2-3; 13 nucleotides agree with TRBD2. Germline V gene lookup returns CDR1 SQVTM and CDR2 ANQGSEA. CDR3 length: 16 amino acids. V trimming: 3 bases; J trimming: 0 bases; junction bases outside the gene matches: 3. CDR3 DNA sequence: TGCAGCGTTGACGGGACTAGCGGGACGAGCACAGATACGCAGTATTTT. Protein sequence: CSVDGTSGTSTDTQYF.

The DNA for the CDR3 is TGTGCCAGCAGCGGGAATGGGGCCAACGTCCTGACTTTC. This translates into CASSGNGANVLTF. The genes are TRBV11-2 and TRBJ2-6, with D hard to call. V was cut by 5 bases and J by 3 bases, with 5 bases left in between. The CDR3 length is 13 residues. The germline V gene has CDR1 SGHAT and CDR2 FQNNGV.

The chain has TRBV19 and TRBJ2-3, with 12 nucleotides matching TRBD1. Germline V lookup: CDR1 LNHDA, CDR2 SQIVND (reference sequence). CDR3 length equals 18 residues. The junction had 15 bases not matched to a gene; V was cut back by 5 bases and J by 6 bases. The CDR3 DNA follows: TGTGCCAGTAGTCAGATAGTATGGGACAGGGGGCGAAAGGATACGCAGTATTTT. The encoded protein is CASSQIVWDRGRKDTQYF.